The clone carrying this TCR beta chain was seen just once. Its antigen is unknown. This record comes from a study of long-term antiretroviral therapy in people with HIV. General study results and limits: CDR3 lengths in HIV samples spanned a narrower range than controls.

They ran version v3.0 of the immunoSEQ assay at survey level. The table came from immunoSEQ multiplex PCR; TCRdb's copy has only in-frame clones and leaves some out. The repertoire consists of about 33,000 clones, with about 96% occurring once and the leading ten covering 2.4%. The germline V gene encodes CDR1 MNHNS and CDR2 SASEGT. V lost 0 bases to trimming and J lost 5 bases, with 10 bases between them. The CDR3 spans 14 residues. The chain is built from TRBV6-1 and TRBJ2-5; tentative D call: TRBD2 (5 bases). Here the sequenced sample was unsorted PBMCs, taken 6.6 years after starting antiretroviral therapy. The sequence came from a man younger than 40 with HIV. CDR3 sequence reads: CASSEASRRETQYF. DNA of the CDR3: TGTGCCAGCAGTGAAGCTAGCCGGAGGGAGACCCAGTACTTC.